Described below is a single T cell receptor beta chain sequence and its context. The data are from a study of blood T cell repertoires in COVID-19. Trimming stripped 2 bases from V and 5 bases from J, with 10 bases between. Germline CDR1 is MNHEY and CDR2 is SVGAGI. This CDR3 contains 14 residues. Using immunoSEQ multiplex PCR, the repertoire was profiled, and TCRdb retains in-frame clones only, with some absent. This sample yields about 130,000 clones, of which 75% to 90% are seen a single time; around 4.5% belongs to the top ten. Sequenced input: peripheral blood. The clonotype originates from a human donor in a cohort sampled during active COVID-19. The chain has TRBV6-5 and TRBJ1-5; D is perhaps TRBD1 (6 bases). CDR3 DNA sequence: TGTGCCAGCAGTTACGCGTCAGGGGATCAGCCCCAGCATTTT. Protein product: CASSYASGDQPQHF.